Detailed here is one TCR beta chain. Antigen specificity is unknown. This CDR3 region has 14 residues. The V gene's germline CDR1 is WSHSY and CDR2 SAAADI. The V end was cut by 7 bases, the J end by 2 bases, with 15 bases between. Profiled with immunoSEQ multiplex PCR; TCRdb holds only in-frame clones, not every one. This sample has over 35,000 clones, with around 83% found just once. The data are from a study of lymphopenia after photon versus proton radiotherapy. Study-wide results and limits: After lymphocyte nadir, photon-treated repertoires showed oligoclonal expansion, especially CD8+ Temra. Under photons, naive T cells and diversity fell while effector/memory populations rose. Only patients who died were analyzed for survival; proton advantage is unproven.

Material: peripheral blood, obtained from a patient treated with proton-based radiotherapy. This chain links TRBV10-2 with TRBJ2-7; D gene ambiguous. This sequence originates from a woman in her seventies with pancreatic cancer. CDR3 sequence: CASNDWSQTYEQYF. Here the CDR3 DNA reads TGCGCCAGCAATGACTGGAGTCAAACCTACGAGCAGTACTTC.